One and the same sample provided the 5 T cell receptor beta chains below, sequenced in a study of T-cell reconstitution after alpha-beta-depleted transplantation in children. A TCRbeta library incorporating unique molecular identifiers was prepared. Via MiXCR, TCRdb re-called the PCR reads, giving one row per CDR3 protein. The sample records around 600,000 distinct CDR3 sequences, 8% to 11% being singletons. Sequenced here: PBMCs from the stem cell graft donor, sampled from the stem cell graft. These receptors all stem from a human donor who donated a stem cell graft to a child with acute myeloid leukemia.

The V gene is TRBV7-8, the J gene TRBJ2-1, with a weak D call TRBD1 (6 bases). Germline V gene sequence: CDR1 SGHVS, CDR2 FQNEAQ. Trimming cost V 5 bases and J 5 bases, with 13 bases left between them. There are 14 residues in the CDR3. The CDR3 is CASSLRTANNEQFF. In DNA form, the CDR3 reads TGTGCCAGCAGCCTACGGACAGCTAACAATGAGCAGTTCTTC. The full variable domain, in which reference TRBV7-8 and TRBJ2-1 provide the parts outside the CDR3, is GAGVSQSPRYKVAKRGQDVALRCDPISGHVSLFWYQQALGQGPEFLTYFQNEAQLDKSGLPSDRFFAERPEGSVSTLKIQRTQQEDSAVYLCASSLRTANNEQFFGPGTRLTVL.

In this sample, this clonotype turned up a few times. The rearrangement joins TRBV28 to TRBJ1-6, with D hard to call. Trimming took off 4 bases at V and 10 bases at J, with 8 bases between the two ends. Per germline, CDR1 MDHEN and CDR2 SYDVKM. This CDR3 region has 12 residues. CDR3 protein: CASSSPQSPLHF. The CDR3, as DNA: TGTGCCAGCAGTTCTCCGCAATCACCCCTCCACTTT.

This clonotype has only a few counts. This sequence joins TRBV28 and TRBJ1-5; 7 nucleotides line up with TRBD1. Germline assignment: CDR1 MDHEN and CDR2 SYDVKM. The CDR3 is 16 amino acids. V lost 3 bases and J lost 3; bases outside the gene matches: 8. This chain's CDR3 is CASSFEWGTVNQPQHF. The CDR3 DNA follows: TGTGCCAGCAGTTTTGAGTGGGGGACAGTCAATCAGCCCCAGCATTTT.

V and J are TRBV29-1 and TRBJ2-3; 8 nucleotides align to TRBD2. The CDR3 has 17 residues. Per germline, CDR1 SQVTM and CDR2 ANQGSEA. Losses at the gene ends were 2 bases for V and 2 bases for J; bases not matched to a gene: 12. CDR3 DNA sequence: TGCAGCGTTGAACCCCTACGGGAGGGCTCTTACACAGATACGCAGTATTTT. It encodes CSVEPLREGSYTDTQYF.

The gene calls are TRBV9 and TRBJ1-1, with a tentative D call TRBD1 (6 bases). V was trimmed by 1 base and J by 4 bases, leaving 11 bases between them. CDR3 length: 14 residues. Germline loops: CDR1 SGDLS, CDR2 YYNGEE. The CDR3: CASSVQGLGTEAFF. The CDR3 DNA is TGTGCCAGCAGCGTACAGGGGCTTGGCACTGAAGCTTTCTTT.